The T cell receptor beta chain described here comes from a study of OX40 agonist ivuxolimab in advanced cancers. About the investigation overall: The costimulatory receptor OX40 (CD134) was targeted by ivuxolimab, a fully human IgG2 agonistic monoclonal antibody. Intravenous ivuxolimab was administered to patients every 2 weeks at six dose levels: 0.01, 0.1, 0.3, 1.5, 3 and 10 mg/kg. Of the approximately 53 patients in dose escalation, about 20 had hepatocellular carcinoma, around 15 had melanoma, 9 had renal cell carcinoma and 9 had head and neck cancer. A male proportion of around 80% and a mean age of about 60 years, ranging from 23 to 79, were recorded for the dose-escalation cohort. Patients were allowed to have had prior anti-PD-1, anti-PD-L1 or anti-CTLA-4 therapy, and approximately 43% of the dose-escalation patients had previously received checkpoint inhibitors. Three dose-escalation patients achieved partial responses, one with hepatocellular carcinoma and two with cutaneous melanoma. The point of sequencing TCRbeta in the periphery was to test whether ivuxolimab changed TCR sequence diversity and drove clonal T-cell expansion. The paper describes the monotherapy dose-escalation part (N of about 47 patients) of the phase I trial of ivuxolimab.

Study-wide conclusions, independent of this receptor: Clonal expansion of both CD4+ and CD8+ blood T cells was observed from baseline to week 6 at doses 0.1 to 3.0 mg/kg. Low levels of normalized T-cell clonal expansion were also seen in some patients who did not respond. In partial responders in the 0.1-3.0 mg/kg groups, normalized peripheral clonal expansion was found to be among the lowest, especially among CD8+ T cells. After ivuxolimab, CD8+ T cells had more expanded clones than CD4+ T cells on average. Antigen specificity was not determined for the clonally expanded peripheral T cells.

To sequence the TCRbeta CDR3 region, genomic DNA was isolated from the sorted cells. The immunoSEQ Assay was used to sequence the TCRbeta CDR3 regions. TCRdb mirrors the immuneACCESS table, restricted to in-frame sequences. Some clones are absent from its copies; in checked studies, under half trace to an unresolved V gene, and the reason for the others is unknown. The sample table lists about 68,000 clones, 80% to 95% of them with a count of one. The ten largest clones represent around 1.1% of the sample. The trial excluded patients who had a history of autoimmune disease or who were on systemic immunosuppression. In every dose cohort, peripheral blood was drawn for TCR sequencing at baseline, cycle 4 day 1, and cycle 7 day 1. Samples were obtained from an open-label, multicenter, first-in-human phase I dose-escalation trial of ivuxolimab. Adults with locally advanced or metastatic melanoma, renal cell carcinoma, hepatocellular carcinoma or head and neck squamous cell carcinoma were enrolled in the trial. Before TCR sequencing, CD4+ T cells and CD8+ T cells from peripheral blood were sorted into separate populations.

A word on this clone: The antigen it recognizes is unknown. The record has no base qualities; no much larger clone is one base away.

This sequence was found in an adult with an advanced solid tumor such as melanoma, head and neck, liver or kidney cancer. The sequences come from CD4+ or CD8+ T cells sorted from blood, collected in a trial of the OX40 agonist ivuxolimab.

The CDR3 region reads CASSQDRDNKNIQYF. The DNA sequence is given as TGCGCCAGCAGCCAAGATAGGGACAACAAAAACATTCAGTACTTC. The rearrangement joined TRBV4-1 to TRBJ2-4, with TRBD1 perhaps the D gene, on 6 matching bases. The CDR3 runs 15 amino acids, cysteine and phenylalanine included. Just the 45-base CDR3 DNA is kept, in frame starting at base 1. The germline V gene encodes CDR1 MGHRA and CDR2 YSYEKL. V and J lose 0 bases and 3 bases, and a span of 9 bases separates them.